This section outlines one T cell receptor beta chain sequence together with its context. Its antigen has not been determined. Per-base qualities were not stored, and no clone one base away is much larger. These data are taken from a study of graft-versus-host responses after intestinal transplantation (dated by TCRdb to about 2021). Turning to the overall study: The transplants that recipients got were multivisceral, liver-intestinal, or isolated intestinal. Anti-thymocyte globulin induction was given to all recipients, followed by maintenance tacrolimus and steroids for 2 to 3 years. Graft-versus-host and host-versus-graft alloreactive T cell clones were tracked in the graft, circulation and bone marrow after intestinal transplantation using bulk TCR-beta CDR3 sequencing. Alloreactive clones were identified by sequencing pre-transplant mixed lymphocyte reaction products and comparing these products with unstimulated pre-transplant donor and recipient T cells. A cohort of 20 to 25 intestinal transplant recipients, including one retransplant, was enrolled, and a few patients lacking pretransplant specimens were excluded. A peak of at least 4% donor T cells among recipient peripheral blood mononuclear cells was the definition used for donor T cell macrochimerism. Instead of going to the commercial service, samples from a few later patients were sequenced in-house on an Illumina MiSeq and processed with MiXCR. The full study reports these points: High GvH to HvG T cell clonal ratios were observed in the allografts of patients with donor T cell macrochimerism. Conclusions were limited by the relatively low number and heterogeneity of intestinal transplant patients. Early after transplant, peak levels of circulating GvH clones were found to be associated with declines in HvG clones. GvH clones were found in recipient bone marrow, and some of the GvH clones appeared earlier in ileal mucosa or blood, which is consistent with an intestinal mucosal origin.

The library was prepared using the immunoSEQ multiplex PCR assay. For most patients, genomic DNA was isolated with the Qiagen DNeasy Blood and Tissue Kit and sent frozen to Adaptive Biotechnologies for TCR sequencing. For most patients, genomic DNA was subjected to high-throughput TCR-beta CDR3 sequencing by Adaptive Biotechnologies. Under the source paper's analysis protocol: Adaptive's ImmunoSEQ software supplied the TCR sequencing data for more than 15 patients, while MiXCR and VDJtools were used to process a few other patients. To correct CD4 versus CD8 sorting errors, sequences present in both subsets at a frequency ratio below 5:1 were removed. CDR3 nucleotide sequences shared between donor and recipient were removed because the origin of such sequences could not be assigned. To count as alloreactive, a clone needed at least 2-fold expansion over unstimulated cells and a minimum CFSE-low frequency of 0.002% (template counts) or 0.001% (read counts). A clone was considered mappable if detected in the sequenced pre-transplant spleen, lymph node, or MLR CFSE-low populations of the donor or recipient. The cumulative frequency of alloreactive clones was calculated as a percentage of all sequences, weighted by copy number. The table comes from immuneACCESS by way of TCRdb, which keeps in-frame sequences with V and J called. Part of the clones is missing from these tables; in studies checked, under half for an unresolved V gene and the rest for unknown reasons. The V and J calls and clone size come from that table; D and trimming were worked out from the DNA. Within this sample are just under 85,000 clones, with roughly 90% of them counted one time only. 7.6% of the sample comes from the top ten.

V gives up 4 bases and J gives up 13 bases, and the segment between their germline ends measures 22 bases. The CDR3 spans 15 residues, from the cysteine through the phenylalanine. Only the CDR3 DNA stays, 45 bases, in frame from base 1. From a lookup of the germline V gene, CDR1 and CDR2 are LGHNA and YNFKEQ. The time point tag for this specimen amounts to: cells obtained before transplantation from donor or recipient. CD3+CD4+ and CD3+CD8+ populations were FACS-sorted from unstimulated pre-transplant donor and recipient cells taken from spleen or lymph nodes. The sequence links TRBV4-2 to TRBJ1-4; the D gene is unclear. The sequences come from unstimulated CD8+ T cells sorted from spleen or lymph node cells, collected before transplant. This receptor was identified in a human donor who was the organ donor for an intestinal transplant. The DNA reads TGTGCCAGCAGCCCGATGGGCCGGAGCCTCGTGGGACTGTTTTTT. Translated, it gives CASSPMGRSLVGLFF.